This T cell receptor beta chain was recorded in a study of T cell changes during pregnancy in multiple sclerosis. Germline CDR1 is SGHTA and CDR2 is FQGNSA. V was cut by 5 bases and J by 2 bases, with 16 bases left in between. CDR3 length: 15 residues. Generated by immunoSEQ multiplex PCR, the TCRdb table keeps only in-frame clones and is missing some. The sample has tens of thousands of clones, 80% to 95% seen once. This clone was recorded only once. This chain connects TRBV7-2 to TRBJ2-7; D perhaps matches TRBD1 (8 bases). The receptor's source is a female donor in good health, enrolled as a control in a pregnancy study. This specimen consisted of peripheral blood, obtained in the third trimester of pregnancy. CDR3 DNA: TGTGCCAGCAGCCGCCGCACAGGGGGGGCCTACGAGCAGTACTTC. Translation: CASSRRTGGAYEQYF.